Each of the 30 T cell receptor beta chains below was sequenced from the same sample in a study of T cells in narcolepsy. Profiled with immunoSEQ multiplex PCR; TCRdb holds only in-frame clones, not every one. The sample has 35,000 to 40,000 clones, over 75% seen once. The specimen was CD45RA- memory CD4+ T cells from PBMCs. The receptors derive from a human donor with narcolepsy.

The genes are TRBV19 and TRBJ1-3, with a weak D call TRBD1 (6 bases). V lost 4 bases to trimming and J lost 1 base, with 11 bases between them. The CDR3 covers 15 residues. Germline assignment: CDR1 LNHDA and CDR2 SQIVND (reference sequence). The CDR3 loop reads CASSNQGSSGNTIYF. Written as DNA, the CDR3 is TGTGCCAGTAGTAACCAGGGGTCGTCTGGAAACACCATATATTTT. The full variable domain, in which reference TRBV19 and TRBJ1-3 provide the parts outside the CDR3, is DGGITQSPKYLFRKEGQNVTLSCEQNLNHDAMYWYRQDPGQGLRLIYYSQIVNDFQKGDIAEGYSVSREKKESFPLTVTSAQKNPTAFYLCASSNQGSSGNTIYFGEGSWLTVV.

CDR3 coding DNA: TGTGCCAGTTCCTCCGGACGGATCCAAGAGACCCAGTACTTC. It yields the protein CASSSGRIQETQYF. V is TRBV9 and J is TRBJ2-5, with D hard to call. Trimming stripped 8 bases from V and 1 base from J, with 15 bases between. The CDR3 sequence is 14 residues long. Germline values: CDR1 SGDLS, CDR2 YYNGEE.

A few counts support this clone. The V gene is TRBV19, the J gene TRBJ1-1; 7 bases are a match to TRBD1. Germline V gives CDR1 LNHDA, CDR2 SQIVND (reference sequence). The CDR3 spans 13 residues. The ends lost 6 bases at V and 6 bases at J; junction bases unmatched: 7. CDR3 in DNA: TGTGCCAGTAGGGCAGGGGGGATGGCTGAAGCTTTCTTT. It translates to CASRAGGMAEAFF.

The rearrangement joins TRBV6-5 to TRBJ2-2; possible D gene TRBD1, 5 bases. The ends were cut back, 6 bases at V and 4 bases at J, with 9 bases in the middle. Germline lookup yields CDR1 MNHEY and CDR2 SVGAGI. The CDR3 extends over 13 amino acids. The DNA of the CDR3 is TGTGCCAGCAGGCTCCAGGGCACCGGGGAGCTGTTTTTT. Amino acid sequence: CASRLQGTGELFF.

V and J are TRBV7-2 and TRBJ2-7; D unclear. V lost 4 bases to trimming and J lost 7 bases, with 8 bases between them. This CDR3 has 11 residues. CDR1 SGHTA and CDR2 FQGNSA come from the germline V gene. CDR3 DNA sequence: TGTGCCAGCAGCTCTCAGCGAGAGCAGTACTTC. Translating gives CASSSQREQYF.

This chain links TRBV28 with TRBJ1-5; maybe TRBD1 (6 bases). Trimming removed 3 bases at V and 2 bases at J, with 11 bases between. In germline, CDR1 is MDHEN, CDR2 SYDVKM. The CDR3 is 15 residues long. CDR3 in amino acids: CASSFLGAGNQPQHF. CDR3 in DNA: TGTGCCAGCAGTTTCTTGGGGGCGGGCAATCAGCCCCAGCATTTT.

Points on this clone: This sample includes further DNA sequences coding for the same CDR3. This sequence joins TRBV4-3 and TRBJ2-7; 9 positions agree with TRBD1. The CDR3 runs to 13 residues. Looked up from germline, CDR1 is LGHNA and CDR2 is YSLEER. The ends lost 3 bases at V and 4 bases at J; junction bases unmatched: 1. The CDR3 is CASSQTGGYEQYF. The CDR3 DNA reads TGCGCCAGCAGCCAGACAGGGGGGTACGAGCAGTACTTC.

The chain recombines TRBV12-5 with TRBJ1-1, with a possible D match to TRBD1 (6 bases). The ends were cut back, 5 bases at V and 1 base at J, with 17 bases in the middle. Germline CDR1 reads LGHNT; CDR2 reads FRNRAP. The CDR3 has 16 residues. This chain's CDR3 is CASGPSGAIKNTEAFF. CDR3 bases: TGTGCTAGTGGTCCCTCGGGGGCTATTAAGAACACTGAAGCTTTCTTT.

There are a few counts of this clone. This chain uses TRBV20-1 with TRBJ2-2; D gene unclear. There are 11 residues in the CDR3. With 1 base removed from V and 6 bases from J, the gap between germline ends came to 3 bases. Germline V gene lookup returns CDR1 DFQATT and CDR2 SNEGSKA (reference sequence). CDR3 bases: TGCAGTGCTAGAGTTTCCGGGGAGCTGTTTTTT. Its translation is CSARVSGELFF.

The chain links TRBV4-3 to TRBJ1-4; TRBD1 matches 7 bases. V trimming: 1 base; J trimming: 7 bases; junction bases outside the gene matches: 6. The CDR3 has 15 amino acids. Germline V lookup: CDR1 LGHNA, CDR2 YSLEER. CDR3 loop: CASSQAPGQSEKLFF. The DNA of the CDR3 is TGCGCCAGCAGCCAAGCGCCGGGACAGTCTGAAAAACTGTTTTTT.

This CDR3 reads CASRGSSSNSPLHF. The CDR3 DNA is TGTGCCAGCAGGGGGTCCAGCTCGAATTCACCCCTCCACTTT. V usage is TRBV28 and J usage is TRBJ1-6; unclear D gene. V was cut by 6 bases and J by 7 bases, with 13 bases left in between. There are 14 residues in the CDR3. Germline CDR1 reads MDHEN; CDR2 reads SYDVKM. Drawing the rest from reference TRBV28 and TRBJ1-6, the complete variable domain is DVKVTQSSRYLVKRTGEKVFLECVQDMDHENMFWYRQDPGLGLRLIYFSYDVKMKEKGDIPEGYSVSREKKERFSLILESASTNQTSMYLCASRGSSSNSPLHFGNGTRLTVT.

This chain joins TRBV5-4 and TRBJ1-1, with a possible D match to TRBD1 (5 bases). CDR1 SGHNT and CDR2 YYREEE come from the germline V gene (reference sequence). The CDR3 totals 15 residues. Trimming took off 4 bases at V and 0 bases at J, with 13 bases between the two ends. CDR3 amino acids: CASSVRQGMNTEAFF. CDR3 in DNA: TGTGCCAGCAGCGTTAGGCAGGGCATGAACACTGAAGCTTTCTTT.

This sequence joins TRBV14 and TRBJ2-5; D not resolved. The DNA end lines up better with TRBJ2-7; the J call may be wrong. This CDR3 comprises 15 residues. Germline CDR1 is SGHDN and CDR2 is FVKESK. CDR3 sequence: CASSQAPIRAGEQYF. The CDR3 nucleotides are TGTGCCAGCAGCCAAGCCCCCATTCGGGCCGGCGAGCAGTACTTC.

This chain joins TRBV5-1 and TRBJ2-3; D is tentatively TRBD1 or TRBD2 (5 bases each). Germline-derived CDR1 and CDR2 are SGHRS and YFSETQ. The CDR3 has 15 amino acids. Trimming pared 5 bases from V and 3 bases from J, leaving 16 bases between. The CDR3 spells CASRNRGAATDTQYF. The CDR3 DNA reads as TGCGCCAGCAGAAATAGGGGAGCTGCGACAGATACGCAGTATTTT.

There are a few counts of this clone. The gene calls are TRBV28 and TRBJ1-3, with D unclear. This CDR3 is 13 amino acids long. Germline CDR1 reads MDHEN; CDR2 reads SYDVKM. V lost 10 bases and J 0 bases, leaving 10 bases between the germline ends. The DNA for the CDR3 is TGTGCCACCGAGGCCCTCTCTGGAAACACCATATATTTT. Translating it yields CATEALSGNTIYF. Complete variable domain (other parts from reference TRBV28 and TRBJ1-3): DVKVTQSSRYLVKRTGEKVFLECVQDMDHENMFWYRQDPGLGLRLIYFSYDVKMKEKGDIPEGYSVSREKKERFSLILESASTNQTSMYLCATEALSGNTIYFGEGSWLTVV.

This chain joins TRBV4-1 and TRBJ2-7; D is unresolved. The CDR3 consists of 13 residues. Germline V gene data show CDR1 as MGHRA and CDR2 as YSYEKL. The V and J ends lost 5 bases and 0 bases respectively, with 8 bases between them. The CDR3 DNA reads as TGCGCCAGCAGCTACAGAAGCTCCTACGAGCAGTACTTC. It yields the protein CASSYRSSYEQYF.

V gene TRBV19 combines with J gene TRBJ1-5, with D perhaps matching TRBD1 (6 bases). Germline CDR1 and CDR2: LNHDA and SQIVND (reference sequence). This CDR3 region has 14 residues. V was cut by 3 bases and J by 4 bases, with 10 bases left in between. CDR3 sequence: CASSMRGANQPQHF. As DNA, the CDR3 is TGTGCCAGTAGTATGCGGGGGGCAAATCAGCCCCAGCATTTT. The full variable domain, with the rest looked up from reference TRBV19 and TRBJ1-5, is DGGITQSPKYLFRKEGQNVTLSCEQNLNHDAMYWYRQDPGQGLRLIYYSQIVNDFQKGDIAEGYSVSREKKESFPLTVTSAQKNPTAFYLCASSMRGANQPQHFGDGTRLSIL.

The chain is built from TRBV30 and TRBJ2-7; weak D call: TRBD2 (5 bases). With 0 bases removed from V and 0 bases from J, the gap between germline ends came to 12 bases. This CDR3 is built from 15 residues. CDR1 is GTSNPN and CDR2 is SVGIG in the germline V gene (reference sequence). CDR3 DNA: TGTGCCTGGAGTGTAACGAGGGCCTCCTCCTACGAGCAGTACTTC. Encoded protein: CAWSVTRASSYEQYF.

The rearrangement uses TRBV11-2 and TRBJ1-4; D gene ambiguous. The CDR3 is 14 residues long. The germline V gene encodes CDR1 SGHAT and CDR2 FQNNGV. Trimming cost V 1 base and J 8 bases, with 11 bases left between them. CDR3 protein: CASSLGQLGEKLFF. CDR3 nucleotide sequence: TGTGCCAGCAGCTTAGGGCAACTAGGAGAAAAACTGTTTTTT. Variable domain in full (rest from reference TRBV11-2 and TRBJ1-4): EAGVAQSPRYKIIEKRQSVAFWCNPISGHATLYWYQQILGQGPKLLIQFQNNGVVDDSQLPKDRFSAERLKGVDSTLKIQPAKLEDSAVYLCASSLGQLGEKLFFGSGTQLSVL.

This chain joins TRBV7-2 and TRBJ2-3, with 9 bases fitting TRBD2. This CDR3 has 16 amino acids. V trimming: 6 bases; J trimming: 3 bases; junction bases outside the gene matches: 10. CDR1 and CDR2 (germline): SGHTA, FQGNSA. The CDR3 loop reads CASSPGLAHPTDTQYF. CDR3 sequence (DNA): TGTGCCAGCAGTCCAGGACTAGCGCATCCGACAGATACGCAGTATTTT.

The chain has TRBV29-1 and TRBJ1-3; 8 bases are a match to TRBD1. The trim removed 6 bases at V and 7 bases at J, leaving 8 bases unmatched. CDR3 size: 13 residues. Germline V gives CDR1 SQVTM, CDR2 ANQGSEA. The CDR3 sequence: CSVYRTGWNTIYF. CDR3 in DNA: TGCAGCGTGTACCGGACAGGGTGGAACACCATATATTTT.

This clone was counted a few times. The V call is TRBV30, the J call TRBJ1-2; no firm D call. Looked up from germline, CDR1 is GTSNPN and CDR2 is SVGIG (reference sequence). The CDR3 is 11 residues long. V was pared by 4 bases and J by 5 bases, with 8 bases between. As DNA, the CDR3 is TGTGCCTGGACGCGAGGGTATGGCTACACCTTC. Its translation is CAWTRGYGYTF.

This rearrangement joins TRBV19 to TRBJ2-2; perhaps TRBD1 as D (6 bases). V gave up 5 bases and J gave up 5 bases, with 12 bases separating them. Germline values: CDR1 LNHDA, CDR2 SQIVND (reference sequence). The CDR3 covers 14 residues. CDR3 in amino acids: CASSEDGQTGELFF. The DNA for the CDR3 is TGTGCCAGTAGTGAGGACGGACAGACCGGGGAGCTGTTTTTT.

This sequence joins TRBV5-1 and TRBJ1-5; no firm D call. This CDR3 is 13 amino acids long. The germline V gene encodes CDR1 SGHRS and CDR2 YFSETQ. V was pared by 0 bases and J by 6 bases, with 7 bases between. The DNA of the CDR3 is TGCGCCAGCAGCTTGGAGGTCGGTCAGCCCCAGCATTTT. Residues: CASSLEVGQPQHF.

The chain joins TRBV30 to TRBJ1-4; weak D call: TRBD1 (5 bases). The CDR3 extends over 13 amino acids. V gave up 4 bases and J gave up 6 bases, with 12 bases separating them. The germline CDR1 and CDR2 sequences are GTSNPN and SVGIG (reference sequence). CDR3: CAWTGGSDEKLFF. As DNA, the CDR3 is TGTGCCTGGACGGGGGGTTCGGATGAAAAACTGTTTTTT.

The V and J genes are TRBV27 and TRBJ2-3, with 11 bases identical to TRBD2. Germline loops: CDR1 MNHEY, CDR2 SMNVEV (reference sequence). V dropped 5 bases and J dropped 3; count of bases not matched to a gene: 4. CDR3 size: 15 residues. The DNA for the CDR3 is TGTGCCAGCAGTCTAGCGGGGGGACTAACAGATACGCAGTATTTT. Translating it yields CASSLAGGLTDTQYF.

The chain is built from TRBV4-1 and TRBJ1-2; D perhaps matches TRBD1 (5 bases). Trimming removed 4 bases from V and 7 bases from J, with 13 bases in between. CDR3 length: 13 residues. CDR1 MGHRA and CDR2 YSYEKL come from the germline V gene. The CDR3 region has the DNA TGCGCCAGCAGCCGGGGACCGGGCCCTGGCTACACCTTC. Its protein is CASSRGPGPGYTF.

V and J are TRBV7-8 and TRBJ2-5, with D perhaps matching TRBD1 (5 bases). CDR1 and CDR2 from the germline V gene are SGHVS and FQNEAQ. CDR3 length: 14 amino acids. V lost 5 bases to trimming and J lost 5 bases, with 15 bases between them. The CDR3 spells CASSVGVSRETQYF. CDR3 coding DNA: TGTGCCAGCAGCGTAGGGGTTTCGCGGGAGACCCAGTACTTC.

The CDR3 coding sequence is TGTGCCAGCAGGAGGGAACAGTCAGGAAACACCATATATTTT. Protein: CASRREQSGNTIYF. V and J are TRBV2 and TRBJ1-3; no reliable D call. V lost 6 bases, J lost 4 bases, and 13 bases lay in between. This CDR3 spans 14 amino acids. Germline V gene lookup returns CDR1 SNHLY and CDR2 FYNNEI.

The V gene is TRBV12-5, the J gene TRBJ1-3; D is possibly TRBD1 (6 bases). The CDR3 totals 15 residues. V was pared by 0 bases and J by 4 bases, with 10 bases between. The germline V gene encodes CDR1 LGHNT and CDR2 FRNRAP. The CDR3 DNA reads as TGTGCTAGTGGTTTGGTACTGGGGGCAGGAAACACCATATATTTT. This translates into CASGLVLGAGNTIYF.